The sequence of this TCR beta chain was determined in a study of blood T cells in healthy people across ages. The wider study: Template-switching capture recovered about one barcoded beta molecule per two T cells. General study findings and limits: In older individuals, TCR beta diversity per million T cells was lower, falling roughly linearly with age.

Points on this clonotype: As yet, its antigen is unknown.

This CDR3 has 15 amino acids. Trimming shortened V by 1 base and J by 1 base, and 8 bases separated the two germline ends. Germline V gene data show CDR1 as SQVTM and CDR2 as ANQGSEA. Combining a sample-barcoded 5' primer with a J-beta primer mix, a second PCR ran for roughly 7 to 11 cycles. Every cDNA molecule bore a tag from a template-switch adaptor containing 12 random nucleotides. TCRdb reanalysed the 5' RACE reads using MiXCR and keeps one entry per CDR3 protein. The sample shows around 580,000 distinct CDR3 sequences, more than 45% of them seen only once. The chain links TRBV29-1 to TRBJ2-6; D may be TRBD1 (6 bases). The receptor comes from a man older than 75 in good health. The sequenced sample consisted of blood. Here the CDR3 DNA reads TGCAGCGTTGAAGGAGACAGGTCTGGGGCCAACGTCCTGACTTTC. Its translation is CSVEGDRSGANVLTF.